Included here is one T cell receptor beta chain sequence, with context. Its target is unknown. The data are from a study of vaccination and CD4 T cells after COVID-19. The overall study: Post-vaccine sampling followed dose two by a median roughly 65 days (range 14 to 241). Overlapping SARS-CoV-2, HCoV-NL63, HCoV-OC43 and HCoV-229E spike peptides stimulated the cells. As control conditions, cultures were given either a CEFX pool serving as positive control, an HIV-1 Nef pool, or no peptide at all.

Sample treatment: roughly ten-day PBMC culture with coronavirus spike peptide pools or control peptides (ViraFEST assay). Researchers used the Oncomine TCR Beta short-read assay to sequence DNA from cultured CD4+ T cells. MiXCR was run by TCRdb on the PCR reads, yielding one entry per CDR3 protein. The sample contains some 21,000 distinct CDR3 sequences, roughly two fifths of which appear only once. Source: CD4+ T cells from blood, cultured in vitro, taken before SARS-CoV-2 vaccination. This clonotype was obtained from a human donor who had recovered from COVID-19.

The CDR3: CASSYISNNEQFF. For the CDR3, the DNA is TGTGCCAGCAGTTATATCAGCAACAATGAGCAGTTCTTC. The chain joins TRBV2 to TRBJ2-1; no clear D. The V gene's germline CDR1 is SNHLY and CDR2 FYNNEI. The germline V and J ends were trimmed by 5 bases and 5 bases, with 10 bases remaining between them. The CDR3 has 13 residues.